This T cell receptor beta chain was observed in a study of response to subunit inactivated influenza vaccine. TCRdb re-called the RT-PCR reads with MiXCR, one entry per CDR3 protein. The sample lists a few hundred thousand distinct CDR3 sequences, approximately 11% occurring once. CDR1 is MGHRA, CDR2 YSYEKL, per germline. V lost 1 base to trimming and J lost 3 bases; unmatched junction nucleotides: 8. The CDR3 is made up of 17 amino acids. This sequence joins TRBV4-1 and TRBJ2-2; TRBD1 aligns across 7 bases. Sequencing was performed on PBMCs from blood, taken roughly 47 days after vaccination. This TCR was sampled from a man aged 50-59 years who received an inactivated influenza vaccine. The CDR3 DNA reads as TGCGCCAGCAGCCAAGTCAGGGGGAGCGACTACACCGGGGAGCTGTTTTTT. This sequence encodes CASSQVRGSDYTGELFF.